This TCR beta chain was profiled in a study of T cells in Graves' hyperthyroidism and ophthalmopathy. The overall study: Before any treatment, at initial diagnosis, peripheral blood was collected. Overall study results and limits: Most thyroid clonotypes expanded above 0.001 appeared in blood too.

In this sample, this clonotype turned up a few times. Its target is not known. Each ophthalmopathy patient scored at least 3 on the Clinical Activity Score and at least 4 on NOSPECS grade, with duration under 3 months. The germline CDR1 and CDR2 sequences are DFQATT and SNEGSKA (reference sequence). Trimming cost V 2 bases and J 1 base, with 9 bases left between them. The CDR3 runs to 14 residues. TCR beta CDR3 regions were amplified from RNA. A first-round RT-PCR of the TCR CDR3 used the HTBI primer set. TCRdb reprocessed the multiplex PCR reads with MiXCR, giving one entry per CDR3 protein. The table records approximately 690,000 distinct CDR3 sequences, 20% to 25% of them present only once.

This clonotype was obtained from a man aged 25 to 45 with Graves' ophthalmopathy. The chain uses TRBV20-1 and TRBJ1-5; tentatively, D is TRBD1 (5 bases). Sequenced input: blood. The CDR3 coding sequence is TGCAGTGCTAGAATTCCAGGGAGCAATCAGCCCCAGCATTTT. Translation gives CSARIPGSNQPQHF.